The rows below give T cell receptor beta chains drawn from one sample of a study of shared clonotypes between healthy human individuals. Libraries were prepared by immunoSEQ multiplex PCR; TCRdb keeps only in-frame clonotypes and omits some of them. The sample contains 2 million or so clones, 85% to 95% of which appear only once. Sequenced: naive CD4+ T cells sorted from blood. These receptors all stem from a man aged 18 to 29 in good health. CDR3s include the opening cysteine and the closing phenylalanine or tryptophan. A D gene is named only where the DNA matches it firmly. A clone size is listed for some rows: how often the clone was seen (once, few, many), or a class if it is expanded.

j_call clone_size d_call v_call cdr3_aa cdr3_nt
TRBJ1-6 - - TRBV7-9 CASSTLQGGSPLHF TGTGCCAGCAGCACATTACAGGGTGGGTCACCCCTCCACTTT
TRBJ1-5 - - TRBV18 CASSPRGGEAQHF TGTGCCAGCTCACCTAGGGGCGGGGAGGCCCAGCATTTT
TRBJ1-1 once TRBD1 TRBV5-6 CASSWTGRDTEAFF TGTGCCAGCAGCTGGACAGGGCGGGACACTGAAGCTTTCTTT
TRBJ1-4 - - TRBV19 CASSIGGTRGRSEKLFF TGTGCCAGTAGTATTGGGGGGACCAGGGGCCGTTCGGAGAAACTGTTTTTT
TRBJ2-5 - TRBD1 TRBV29-1 CSGGRSGQETQYF TGCAGCGGTGGTCGGTCGGGACAGGAGACCCAGTACTTC
TRBJ1-2 - TRBD1 TRBV18 CASSPDRLRGYTF TGTGCCAGCTCACCGGACAGGTTGAGGGGCTACACCTTC
TRBJ2-2 - TRBD2 TRBV5-4 CASSPGTSGSANTGELFF TGTGCCAGCAGCCCAGGGACTAGCGGGAGTGCGAACACCGGGGAGCTGTTTTTT
TRBJ2-5 - TRBD1 TRBV18 CASSPTGISQETQYF TGTGCCAGCTCACCGACAGGGATTTCCCAAGAGACCCAGTACTTC
TRBJ2-7 - - TRBV29-1 CSVELGPAEQYF TGCAGCGTTGAATTGGGTCCAGCCGAGCAGTACTTC
TRBJ1-2 - TRBD1 TRBV18 CASSPGQGEHYGYTF TGTGCCAGCTCACCTGGACAGGGAGAGCACTATGGCTACACCTTC
TRBJ2-7 - - TRBV6-1 CASSVGYEQYF TGTGCCAGCAGTGTAGGTTACGAGCAGTACTTC
TRBJ1-2 - - TRBV6-6 CASNPSFRDGNYGYTF TGTGCCAGTAACCCTTCATTCCGGGACGGCAACTATGGCTACACCTTC
TRBJ1-3 - - TRBV18 CASSLQTESSGNTIYF TGTGCCAGCTCACTACAGACGGAGTCCTCTGGAAACACCATATATTTT
TRBJ2-1 - - TRBV25-1 CASSGGMVNEQFF TGTGCCAGCAGCGGGGGCATGGTGAATGAGCAGTTCTTC
TRBJ2-5 - - TRBV7-3 CASSLDGSDQETQYF TGTGCCAGCAGCTTAGACGGATCCGATCAAGAGACCCAGTACTTC
TRBJ2-5 few - TRBV7-9 CASSLDDSQETQYF TGTGCCAGCAGCTTAGACGACAGCCAAGAGACCCAGTACTTC
TRBJ2-1 - TRBD1 TRBV5-1 CASSGGQEYNEQFF TGCGCCAGCAGCGGAGGACAGGAGTACAATGAGCAGTTCTTC
TRBJ2-5 - - TRBV6-1 CASSERGGETQYF TGTGCCAGCAGTGAAAGAGGCGGAGAGACCCAGTACTTC
TRBJ1-6 - - TRBV7-9 CASSTETGLSGGSPLHF TGTGCCAGCAGTACAGAGACAGGCCTCTCGGGCGGGTCACCCCTCCACTTT
TRBJ1-4 - - TRBV30 CAWTPSGLEKLFF TGTGCCTGGACTCCCTCGGGGTTAGAAAAACTGTTTTTT
TRBJ1-2 - - TRBV28 CASTPMERVLANYGYTF TGTGCCAGCACCCCGATGGAAAGGGTATTAGCTAACTATGGCTACACCTTC
TRBJ2-3 - - TRBV5-4 CASSRPGHLPDTQYF TGTGCCAGCAGTCGACCTGGTCATCTGCCAGATACGCAGTATTTT
TRBJ2-4 - TRBD1 TRBV6-1 CASSEQQGKTAKNIQYF TGTGCCAGCAGTGAACAACAGGGGAAGACGGCCAAAAACATTCAGTACTTC
TRBJ2-1 - TRBD1 TRBV27 CASSLLRDRVYNEQFF TGTGCCAGCAGTTTACTCCGGGACAGGGTATACAATGAGCAGTTCTTC
TRBJ2-1 - - TRBV5-1 CASSPFGGETYNEQFF TGCGCCAGCAGCCCGTTTGGCGGGGAAACCTACAATGAGCAGTTCTTC
TRBJ2-4 - TRBD1 TRBV25-1 CASSGQGISNIQYF TGTGCCAGCAGCGGACAGGGTATAAGTAACATTCAGTACTTC
TRBJ2-1 - TRBD2 TRBV11-2 CASSTIASGRGHNEQFF TGTGCCAGCAGCACCATCGCAAGCGGGAGGGGCCACAATGAGCAGTTCTTC
TRBJ2-7 - - TRBV5-1 CASSLAGTLSSYEQYF TGCGCCAGCAGCTTGGCCGGGACCCTGAGCTCCTACGAGCAGTACTTC
TRBJ2-5 - - TRBV7-2 CASSPLGETQYF TGTGCCAGCAGCCCTTTGGGAGAGACCCAGTACTTC
TRBJ2-5 once - TRBV7-6 CASSLALTGETQYF TGTGCCAGCAGCTTAGCCCTCACCGGAGAGACCCAGTACTTC
TRBJ2-7 - - TRBV7-2 CASSTRGSSYEQYF TGTGCCAGCAGCACTAGGGGTAGCTCCTACGAGCAGTACTTC
TRBJ2-1 - - TRBV4-1 CASSQEEGTYNEQFF TGCGCCAGCAGCCAAGAAGAGGGAACCTACAATGAGCAGTTCTTC
TRBJ2-3 - TRBD1 TRBV5-1 CASSLGDRDTDTQYF TGCGCCAGCAGCTTGGGGGACAGGGACACAGATACGCAGTATTTT
TRBJ2-1 - TRBD2 TRBV13 CASSLDLRGGSSYNEQFF TGTGCCAGCAGCTTAGATCTACGCGGGGGAAGCTCCTACAATGAGCAGTTCTTC
TRBJ1-1 - - TRBV6-5 CASSYMGGSMNTEAFF TGTGCCAGCAGTTACATGGGGGGCTCGATGAACACTGAAGCTTTCTTT
TRBJ1-6 - TRBD1 TRBV5-1 CASTYQDRGQPLHF TGCGCCAGCACATACCAAGACAGGGGGCAACCCCTCCACTTT
TRBJ2-3 - TRBD2 TRBV5-4 CASHRLAGERGTQYF TGTGCCAGCCATCGACTAGCGGGGGAGAGGGGAACGCAGTATTTT
TRBJ2-5 - - TRBV6-6 CASSYPARGQETQYF TGTGCCAGCAGTTACCCGGCGAGGGGCCAAGAGACCCAGTACTTC
TRBJ1-2 - TRBD1 TRBV18 CASSLGQGANYGYTF TGTGCCAGCTCACTAGGACAGGGGGCTAACTATGGCTACACCTTC
TRBJ1-2 - - TRBV30 CAWSAGYGYTF TGTGCCTGGAGCGCAGGCTATGGCTACACCTTC
TRBJ2-7 - TRBD1 TRBV11-2 CASTQGAGEQYF TGTGCCAGCACGCAGGGGGCAGGGGAGCAGTACTTC
TRBJ1-4 - - TRBV11-2 CASSLALLGEKLFF TGTGCCAGCAGCCTAGCCCTCCTCGGTGAAAAACTGTTTTTT
TRBJ2-5 - TRBD1 TRBV2 CASHILLQGAGETQYF TGTGCCAGCCACATCCTACTACAGGGGGCCGGAGAGACCCAGTACTTC
TRBJ2-7 - - TRBV5-1 CASSLAEAAYEQYF TGCGCCAGCAGCTTGGCTGAGGCAGCCTACGAGCAGTACTTC
TRBJ1-2 - - TRBV19 CASSIGQRNYGYTF TGTGCCAGTAGTATAGGACAGCGTAACTATGGCTACACCTTC
TRBJ1-1 - - TRBV6-5 CASSYGGLENTEAFF TGTGCCAGCAGTTACGGGGGTCTAGAGAACACTGAAGCTTTCTTT
TRBJ2-1 - TRBD2 TRBV5-6 CASSPLPLRLADYNEQFF TGTGCCAGCAGCCCACTCCCCCTCAGGCTAGCGGACTACAATGAGCAGTTCTTC
TRBJ2-7 many - TRBV10-3 CAISESTLALGEQYF TGTGCCATCAGTGAGTCGACTTTGGCCTTGGGTGAGCAGTACTTC
TRBJ1-3 - - TRBV7-9 CASRLQGIRDNTIYF TGTGCCAGCAGGTTACAGGGAATTAGAGATAACACCATATATTTT
TRBJ2-1 - TRBD2 TRBV2 CASSERSTSGGNEQFF TGTGCCAGCAGTGAGAGGTCGACTAGCGGGGGCAATGAGCAGTTCTTC
TRBJ2-7 - - TRBV7-2 CASSSVEGPYEQYF TGTGCCAGCAGCTCGGTGGAGGGTCCCTACGAGCAGTACTTC
TRBJ1-1 - - TRBV25-1 CASSEPGRSEAFF TGTGCCAGCAGTGAGCCGGGACGCTCTGAAGCTTTCTTT
TRBJ2-5 - - TRBV6-5 CASSRLRGGQETQYF TGTGCCAGCAGCCGGTTAAGGGGCGGCCAAGAGACCCAGTACTTC
TRBJ2-5 - - TRBV7-9 CASSPTPDSRKGTQYF TGTGCCAGCAGCCCCACCCCGGACAGCAGGAAGGGGACCCAGTACTTC
TRBJ2-1 once - TRBV4-3 CASSQVSWQSDNEQFF TGCGCCAGCAGCCAAGTGTCGTGGCAGTCTGACAATGAGCAGTTCTTC
TRBJ1-2 - - TRBV14 CASSTQGVSYGYTF TGTGCCAGCAGCACCCAAGGTGTCAGCTATGGCTACACCTTC
TRBJ2-1 - - TRBV6-4 CASSDGGAYNEQFF TGTGCCAGCAGTGACGGGGGGGCGTACAATGAGCAGTTCTTC
TRBJ1-4 - - TRBV4-1 CASSPAGSSGEKLFF TGCGCCAGCAGCCCGGCCGGGAGTTCTGGGGAAAAACTGTTTTTT